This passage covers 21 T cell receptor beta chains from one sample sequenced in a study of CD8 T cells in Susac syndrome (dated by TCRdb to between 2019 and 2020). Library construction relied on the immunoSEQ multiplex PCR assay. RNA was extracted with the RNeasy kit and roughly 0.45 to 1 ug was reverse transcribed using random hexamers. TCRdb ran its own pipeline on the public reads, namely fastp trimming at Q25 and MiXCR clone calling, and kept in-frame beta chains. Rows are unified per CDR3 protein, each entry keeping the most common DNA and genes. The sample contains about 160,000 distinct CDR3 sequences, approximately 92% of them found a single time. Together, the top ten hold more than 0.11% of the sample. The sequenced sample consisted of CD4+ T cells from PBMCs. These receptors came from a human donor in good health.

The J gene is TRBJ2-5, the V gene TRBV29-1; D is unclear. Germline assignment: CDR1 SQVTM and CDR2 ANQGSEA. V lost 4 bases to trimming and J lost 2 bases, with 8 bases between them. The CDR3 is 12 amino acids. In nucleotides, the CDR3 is TGCAGCGTTGCCTGGGCTCAAGAGACCCAGTACTTC. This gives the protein CSVAWAQETQYF.

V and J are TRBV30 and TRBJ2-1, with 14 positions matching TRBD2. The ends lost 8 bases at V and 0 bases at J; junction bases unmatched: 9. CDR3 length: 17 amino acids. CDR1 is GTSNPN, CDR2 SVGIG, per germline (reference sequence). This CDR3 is CAGKGLAGADSYNEQFF. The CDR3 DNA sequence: TGTGCCGGAAAGGGACTAGCGGGGGCTGACTCCTACAATGAGCAGTTCTTC.

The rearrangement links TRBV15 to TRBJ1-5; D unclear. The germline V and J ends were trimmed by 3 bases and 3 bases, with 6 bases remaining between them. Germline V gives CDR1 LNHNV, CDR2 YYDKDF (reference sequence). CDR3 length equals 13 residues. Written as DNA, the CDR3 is TGTGCCACCAGCAGCTTTGCCAATCAGCCCCAGCATTTT. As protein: CATSSFANQPQHF.

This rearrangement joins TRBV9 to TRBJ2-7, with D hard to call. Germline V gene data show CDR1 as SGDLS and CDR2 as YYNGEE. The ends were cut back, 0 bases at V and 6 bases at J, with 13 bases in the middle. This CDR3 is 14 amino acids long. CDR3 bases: TGTGCCAGCAGCGTAGCGTCCGGGTATTCCGAGCAGTACTTC. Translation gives CASSVASGYSEQYF. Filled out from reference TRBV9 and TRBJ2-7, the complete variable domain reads DSGVTQTPKHLITATGQRVTLRCSPRSGDLSVYWYQQSLDQGLQFLIQYYNGEERAKGNILERFSAQQFPDLHSELNLSSLELGDSALYFCASSVASGYSEQYFGPGTRLTVT.

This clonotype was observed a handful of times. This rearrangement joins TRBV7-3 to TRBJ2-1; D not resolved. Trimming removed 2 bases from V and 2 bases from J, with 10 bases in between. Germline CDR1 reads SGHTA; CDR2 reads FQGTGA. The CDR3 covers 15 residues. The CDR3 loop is CASSLGPSAYNEQFF. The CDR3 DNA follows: TGTGCCAGCAGCTTAGGACCCAGTGCCTACAATGAGCAGTTCTTC.

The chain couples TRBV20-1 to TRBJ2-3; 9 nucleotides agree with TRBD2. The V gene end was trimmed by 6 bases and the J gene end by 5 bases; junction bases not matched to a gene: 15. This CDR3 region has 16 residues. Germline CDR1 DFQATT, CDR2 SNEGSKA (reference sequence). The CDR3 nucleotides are TGCAGTGCAATAGCGGGGGCCCTCTCGGCGAGAGATACGCAGTATTTT. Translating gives CSAIAGALSARDTQYF.

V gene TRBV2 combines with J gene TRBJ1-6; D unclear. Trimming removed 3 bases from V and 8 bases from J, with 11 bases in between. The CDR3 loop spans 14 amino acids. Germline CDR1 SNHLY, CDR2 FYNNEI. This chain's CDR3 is CASSDRLSYSPLHF. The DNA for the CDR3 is TGTGCCAGCAGTGACAGGCTATCCTATTCACCCCTCCACTTT.

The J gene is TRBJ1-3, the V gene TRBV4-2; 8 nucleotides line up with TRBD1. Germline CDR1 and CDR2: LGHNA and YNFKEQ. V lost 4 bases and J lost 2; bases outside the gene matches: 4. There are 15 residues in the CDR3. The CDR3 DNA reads TGTGCCAGCAGCCCTGAGGACAGGGCTGGAAACACCATATATTTT. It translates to CASSPEDRAGNTIYF.

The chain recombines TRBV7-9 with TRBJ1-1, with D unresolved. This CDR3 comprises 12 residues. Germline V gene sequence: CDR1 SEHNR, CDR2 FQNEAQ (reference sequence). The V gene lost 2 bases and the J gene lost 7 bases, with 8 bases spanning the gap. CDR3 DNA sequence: TGTGCCAGCAGCTTAATGGCCAGTGAAGCTTTCTTT. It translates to CASSLMASEAFF.

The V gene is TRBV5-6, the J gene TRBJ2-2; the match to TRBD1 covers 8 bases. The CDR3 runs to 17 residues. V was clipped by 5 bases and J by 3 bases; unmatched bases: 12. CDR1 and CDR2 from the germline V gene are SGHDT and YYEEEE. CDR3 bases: TGTGCCAGCAGTTCATACCGGACAGGGAGGTACACCGGGGAGCTGTTTTTT. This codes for CASSSYRTGRYTGELFF.

This CDR3 reads CASSQDWGTSGYDYEQYF. The CDR3 region has the DNA TGTGCCAGCAGCCAAGATTGGGGGACTAGCGGCTACGATTACGAGCAGTACTTC. The chain links TRBV3-1 to TRBJ2-7; 11 bases line up with TRBD2. Germline CDR1 is LGHDT and CDR2 is YNNKEL (reference sequence). With V trimmed by 0 bases and J by 4 bases, 11 bases remained unmatched. The CDR3 contains 18 residues.

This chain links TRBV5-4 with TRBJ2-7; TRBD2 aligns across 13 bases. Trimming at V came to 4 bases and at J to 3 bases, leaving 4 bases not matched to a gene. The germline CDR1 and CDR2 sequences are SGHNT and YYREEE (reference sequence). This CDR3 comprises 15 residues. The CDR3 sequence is CASSDRTSGGYEQYF. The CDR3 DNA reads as TGTGCCAGCAGCGATCGGACTAGCGGGGGCTACGAGCAGTACTTC. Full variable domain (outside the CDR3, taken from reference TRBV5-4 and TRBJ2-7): ETGVTQSPTHLIKTRGQQVTLRCSSQSGHNTVSWYQQALGQGPQFIFQYYREEENGRGNFPPRFSGLQFPNYSSELNVNALELDDSALYLCASSDRTSGGYEQYFGPGTRLTVT.

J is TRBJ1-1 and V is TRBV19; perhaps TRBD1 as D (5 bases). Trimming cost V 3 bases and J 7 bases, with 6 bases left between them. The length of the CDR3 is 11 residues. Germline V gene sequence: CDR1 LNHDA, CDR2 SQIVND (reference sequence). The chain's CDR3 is CASSIQGEAFF. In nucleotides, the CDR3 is TGTGCCAGTAGTATTCAGGGTGAAGCTTTCTTT. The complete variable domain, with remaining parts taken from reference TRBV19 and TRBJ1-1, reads DGGITQSPKYLFRKEGQNVTLSCEQNLNHDAMYWYRQDPGQGLRLIYYSQIVNDFQKGDIAEGYSVSREKKESFPLTVTSAQKNPTAFYLCASSIQGEAFFGQGTRLTVV.

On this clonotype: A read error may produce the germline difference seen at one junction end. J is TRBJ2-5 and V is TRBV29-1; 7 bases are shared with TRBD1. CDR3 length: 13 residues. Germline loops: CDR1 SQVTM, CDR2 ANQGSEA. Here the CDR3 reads CSIDGTAGWTQYF. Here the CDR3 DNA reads TGCAGCATTGACGGGACAGCCGGGTGGACCCAGTACTTC.

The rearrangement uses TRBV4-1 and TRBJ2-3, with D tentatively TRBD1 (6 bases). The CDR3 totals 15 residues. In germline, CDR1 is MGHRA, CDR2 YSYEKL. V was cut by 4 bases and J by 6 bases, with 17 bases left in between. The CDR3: CASSPFGTPGDTQYF. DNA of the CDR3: TGCGCCAGCAGCCCCTTCGGGACACCCGGGGATACGCAGTATTTT.

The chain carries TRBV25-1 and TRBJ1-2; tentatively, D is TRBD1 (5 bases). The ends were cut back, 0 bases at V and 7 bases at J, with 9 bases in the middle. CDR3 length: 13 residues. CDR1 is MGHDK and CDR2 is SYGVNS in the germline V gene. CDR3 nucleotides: TGTGCCAGCAGTGAATATTTGCAGGGTGGCTACACCTTC. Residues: CASSEYLQGGYTF.

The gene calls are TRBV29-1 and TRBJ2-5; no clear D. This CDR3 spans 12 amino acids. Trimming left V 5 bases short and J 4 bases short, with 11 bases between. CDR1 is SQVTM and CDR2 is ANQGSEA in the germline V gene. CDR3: CSVKSEAETQYF. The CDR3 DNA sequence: TGCAGCGTTAAGTCCGAGGCAGAGACCCAGTACTTC.

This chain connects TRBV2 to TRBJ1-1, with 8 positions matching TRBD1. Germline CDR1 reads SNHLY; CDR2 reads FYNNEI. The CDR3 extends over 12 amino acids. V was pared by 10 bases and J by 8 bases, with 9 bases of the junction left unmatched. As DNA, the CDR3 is TGTGCCACCAGACAGGGGTCCCTAGAAGCTTTCTTT. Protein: CATRQGSLEAFF.

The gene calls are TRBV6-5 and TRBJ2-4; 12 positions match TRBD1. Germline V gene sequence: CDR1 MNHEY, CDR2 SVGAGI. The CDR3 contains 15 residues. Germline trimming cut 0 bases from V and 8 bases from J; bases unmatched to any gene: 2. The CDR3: CASSYSGQGAHIQYF. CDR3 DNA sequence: TGTGCCAGCAGTTACTCGGGACAGGGGGCACACATTCAGTACTTC.

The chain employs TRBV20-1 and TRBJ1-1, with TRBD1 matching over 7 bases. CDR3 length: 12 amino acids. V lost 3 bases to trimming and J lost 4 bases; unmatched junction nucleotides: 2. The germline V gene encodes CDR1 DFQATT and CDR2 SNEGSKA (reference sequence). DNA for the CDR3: TGCAGTGCTAGCGCAGGGGGCACTGAAGCTTTCTTT. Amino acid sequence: CSASAGGTEAFF.

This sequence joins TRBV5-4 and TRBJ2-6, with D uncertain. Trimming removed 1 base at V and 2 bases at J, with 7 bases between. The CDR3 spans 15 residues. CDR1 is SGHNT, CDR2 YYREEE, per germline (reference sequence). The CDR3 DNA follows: TGTGCCAGCAGCTTGAAAGTAACTGGGGCCAACGTCCTGACTTTC. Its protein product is CASSLKVTGANVLTF.